The next 10 T cell receptor beta chains were all read from a single sample in a study of cytomegalovirus exposure and HLA in healthy donors. Vbeta (60) and Jbeta (13) primers were used in the PCR. Repertoires were generated with immunoSEQ multiplex PCR, while TCRdb's copy carries only in-frame clones and drops some. In the table there are fewer than 150,000 clones, around 81% of which are singletons. Sequenced: PBMCs. These receptors were taken from a male donor in good health and CMV-seronegative.

The V and J genes are TRBV30 and TRBJ2-6; D gene uncertain. The germline gives CDR1 GTSNPN, CDR2 SVGIG (reference sequence). Trimming took off 0 bases at V and 0 bases at J, with 6 bases between the two ends. The CDR3 contains 15 residues. The CDR3 DNA follows: TGTGCCTGGAGTGTACGCGGCTCTGGGGCCAACGTCCTGACTTTC. Amino acid sequence: CAWSVRGSGANVLTF.

This chain connects TRBV18 to TRBJ1-4; D is undetermined. The CDR3 sequence is 15 residues long. Germline values: CDR1 KGHSH, CDR2 LQKENI. The V end was cut by 4 bases, the J end by 0 bases, with 9 bases between. The CDR3 bases are TGTGCCAGCTCACGCGAGCGAACAACTAATGAAAAACTGTTTTTT. Translation: CASSRERTTNEKLFF. Variable domain in full (rest from reference TRBV18 and TRBJ1-4): NAGVMQNPRHLVRRRGQEARLRCSPMKGHSHVYWYRQLPEEGLKFMVYLQKENIIDESGMPKERFSAEFPKEGPSILRIQQVVRGDSAAYFCASSRERTTNEKLFFGSGTQLSVL.

The V and J genes are TRBV19 and TRBJ1-1, with D perhaps matching TRBD1 (6 bases). The germline CDR1 and CDR2 sequences are LNHDA and SQIVND (reference sequence). V was clipped by 3 bases and J by 6 bases, with 14 bases between them. This CDR3 is 14 amino acids long. CDR3 nucleotide sequence: TGTGCCAGTAGTATGGGAGGGGGGGTGGCTGAAGCTTTCTTT. This translates into CASSMGGGVAEAFF.

The chain joins TRBV7-2 to TRBJ2-5, with 9 positions matching TRBD2. The germline CDR1 and CDR2 sequences are SGHTA and FQGNSA. There are 14 residues in the CDR3. Trimming removed 6 bases from V and 14 bases from J; junction bases left unmatched: 16. CDR3 nucleotides: TGTGCCAGCAGTCCGCGTGAGACTAGCGGCGGTCGTTACTTC. It encodes CASSPRETSGGRYF.

CDR3 sequence (DNA): TGTGCCAGCAGCTTGGGACAGGGAATCTACGAGCAGTACTTC. Its translation is CASSLGQGIYEQYF. The V gene is TRBV7-9, the J gene TRBJ2-7, with 9 bases matching TRBD1. The V gene end was trimmed by 3 bases and the J gene end by 3 bases; junction bases not matched to a gene: 3. The V gene's germline CDR1 is SEHNR and CDR2 FQNEAQ (reference sequence). The CDR3 runs 14 residues.

This clone was counted between two and nine times. The chain is built from TRBV7-9 and TRBJ2-7; 13 nucleotides line up with TRBD2. This CDR3 comprises 16 residues. J was trimmed by 3 bases and V by 5 bases; bases with no gene match: 7. The germline CDR1 and CDR2 sequences are SEHNR and FQNEAQ (reference sequence). The CDR3 spells CASSRTGLAGNYEQYF. The CDR3 DNA sequence: TGTGCCAGCAGCCGGACGGGACTAGCGGGAAACTACGAGCAGTACTTC.

This clone was picked up one time. V usage is TRBV2 and J usage is TRBJ2-7, with 12 bases fitting TRBD2. The J segment lost 5 bases and the V segment lost 4 bases, leaving 6 bases of the junction unmatched. The CDR3 length is 15 residues. Germline values: CDR1 SNHLY, CDR2 FYNNEI. The DNA for the CDR3 is TGTGCCAGCAGTGCGCTAGCGGGAGGGACCGACGAGCAGTACTTC. This codes for CASSALAGGTDEQYF.

This chain joins TRBV4-2 and TRBJ2-7; D is uncertain. Germline CDR1 reads LGHNA; CDR2 reads YNFKEQ. Trimming removed 2 bases at V and 3 bases at J, with 8 bases between. There are 13 residues in the CDR3. This chain's CDR3 is CASSQRKSYEQYF. DNA of the CDR3: TGTGCCAGCAGCCAACGTAAGAGCTACGAGCAGTACTTC.

The sample holds one count of this clone. The rearrangement links TRBV7-3 to TRBJ2-7; D possibly corresponds to TRBD1 (6 bases). V shed 2 bases and J shed 3 bases, with 11 bases lying between them. The CDR3 extends over 14 amino acids. CDR1 and CDR2 from the germline V gene are SGHTA and FQGTGA. DNA of the CDR3: TGTGCCAGCAGCTTAGCAACAGGGAACTACGAGCAGTACTTC. Translation: CASSLATGNYEQYF. The full variable domain, completed using reference TRBV7-3 and TRBJ2-7, is GAGVSQTPSNKVTEKGKYVELRCDPISGHTALYWYRQSLGQGPEFLIYFQGTGAADDSGLPNDRFFAVRPEGSVSTLKIQRTERGDSAVYLCASSLATGNYEQYFGPGTRLTVT.

This clone was detected once. The chain couples TRBV5-1 to TRBJ2-3, with a tentative D call TRBD1 (6 bases). The CDR3 contains 16 residues. Germline CDR1 is SGHRS and CDR2 is YFSETQ. The V end lost 2 bases, the J end lost 2 bases, and 15 bases lay between the germline ends. The chain's CDR3 is CASSLPGQSLTDTQYF. CDR3 in DNA: TGCGCCAGCAGCTTACCGGGACAAAGCCTCACAGATACGCAGTATTTT.